This T cell receptor beta chain was identified during a study of early T cells in non-severe SARS-CoV-2 infection. For the study at large: Bulk RNA taken from unsorted whole blood was sequenced, leaving chains unpaired.

The CDR3 covers 14 residues. The V gene's germline CDR1 is SGHVS and CDR2 FNYEAQ. V lost 5 bases, J lost 3 bases, and 12 bases lay in between. Individual cDNA molecules received unique molecular identifiers. TCRdb reprocessed the 5' RACE reads with MiXCR, giving one entry per CDR3 protein. The sample records some 90,000 distinct CDR3 sequences, 14% to 15% being singletons. To note about this clonotype: Its antigen is currently unknown.

Overall study findings and caveats: Using VDJdb, the matching emphasized anti-spike CD8 responses while missing private and CD4 specificities.

The V gene is TRBV7-6, the J gene TRBJ2-3, with no clear D. The specimen sequenced was whole blood. This receptor was identified in an adult who was a healthcare worker with PCR-confirmed SARS-CoV-2 infection or an uninfected control (not recorded which). The CDR3 protein is CASSREVGTDTQYF. The CDR3 DNA follows: TGTGCCAGCAGCCGTGAAGTTGGGACAGATACGCAGTATTTT.